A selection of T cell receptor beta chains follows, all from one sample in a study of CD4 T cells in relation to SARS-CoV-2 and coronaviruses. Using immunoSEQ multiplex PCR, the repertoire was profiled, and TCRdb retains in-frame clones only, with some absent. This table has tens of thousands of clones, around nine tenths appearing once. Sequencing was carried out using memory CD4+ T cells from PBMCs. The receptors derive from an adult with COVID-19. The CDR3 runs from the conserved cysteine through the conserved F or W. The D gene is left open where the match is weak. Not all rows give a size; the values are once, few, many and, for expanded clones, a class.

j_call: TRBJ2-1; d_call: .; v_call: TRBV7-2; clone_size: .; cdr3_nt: TGTGCCAGCAGCCCAAGGCCCTCTACCCCAGCCAATGAGCAGTTCTTC; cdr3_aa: CASSPRPSTPANEQFF
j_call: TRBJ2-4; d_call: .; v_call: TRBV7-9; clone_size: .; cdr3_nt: TGTGCCAGCAGCCCACGGATCCTGTTAGCCAAAAACATTCAGTACTTC; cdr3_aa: CASSPRILLAKNIQYF
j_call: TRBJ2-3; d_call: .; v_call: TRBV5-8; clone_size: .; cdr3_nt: TGTGCCAGCAGCTTGAGGGCTAGCGGCACAGATACGCAGTATTTT; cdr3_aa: CASSLRASGTDTQYF
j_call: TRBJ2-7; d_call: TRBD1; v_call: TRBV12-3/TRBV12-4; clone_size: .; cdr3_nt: TGTGCCAGCAGTTCCGGACAGGGAAAGCAGTACTTC; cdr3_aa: CASSSGQGKQYF
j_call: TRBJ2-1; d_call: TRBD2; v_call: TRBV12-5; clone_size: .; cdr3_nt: TGTGCTAGTGGTTTGGACCCTACTAGCGGGGGCCTAGGGAATGAGCAGTTCTTC; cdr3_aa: CASGLDPTSGGLGNEQFF
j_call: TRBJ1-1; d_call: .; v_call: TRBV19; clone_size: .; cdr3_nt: TGTGCCAGTAGACGGTTCAGCCCGAACACTGAAGCTTTCTTT; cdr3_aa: CASRRFSPNTEAFF
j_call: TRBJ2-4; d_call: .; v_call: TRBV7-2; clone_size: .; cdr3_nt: TGTGCCAGCAGCGGACGGGGGGCCAAAAACATTCAGTACTTC; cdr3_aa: CASSGRGAKNIQYF
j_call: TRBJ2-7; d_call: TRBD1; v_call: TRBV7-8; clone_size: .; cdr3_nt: TGTGCCAGCAGCTCCGGGACAGGGGTTGCCTACGAGCAGTACTTC; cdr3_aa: CASSSGTGVAYEQYF
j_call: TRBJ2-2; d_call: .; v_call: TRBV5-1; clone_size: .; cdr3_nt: TGCGCCAGCAGCCCCATAGCCGAGGCGAACACCGGGGAGCTGTTTTTT; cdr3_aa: CASSPIAEANTGELFF
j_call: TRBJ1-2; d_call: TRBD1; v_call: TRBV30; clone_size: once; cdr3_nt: TGTGCCTGGAGCGTGGGATCAGGGGGCGCCTACACCTTC; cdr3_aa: CAWSVGSGGAYTF
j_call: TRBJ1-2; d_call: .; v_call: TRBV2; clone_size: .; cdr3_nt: TGTGCCAGCGGTGGGACATTCTATGGCTACACCTTC; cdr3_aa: CASGGTFYGYTF
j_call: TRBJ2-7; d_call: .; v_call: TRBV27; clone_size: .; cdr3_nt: TGTGCCAGCAGCCTACAGGGGACTTCCTACGAGCAGTACTTC; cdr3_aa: CASSLQGTSYEQYF
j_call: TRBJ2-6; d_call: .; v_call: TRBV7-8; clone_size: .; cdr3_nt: TGTGCCAGCAGCTTACAATCGATGTCTGGGGCCAACGTCCTGACTTTC; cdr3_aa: CASSLQSMSGANVLTF
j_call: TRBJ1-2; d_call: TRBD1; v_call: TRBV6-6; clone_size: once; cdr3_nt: TGTGCCAGCAGTTACCAAGGAACAGGGGTGGGTGGCTACACCTTC; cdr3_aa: CASSYQGTGVGGYTF
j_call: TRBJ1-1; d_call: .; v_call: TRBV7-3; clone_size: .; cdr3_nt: TGTGCCAGCAGTCTAAGGGGGACAAATGAAGCTTTCTTT; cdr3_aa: CASSLRGTNEAFF